The T cell receptor beta chain described here comes from a study of T-cell memory formation after mild COVID-19. Study information: In these data, TCR clusters were largely donor specific. General study points: CD4/CD8 balance characterized clones contracting day 15 to 85, and CD4+ skew characterized later expanders. Prior to infection, memory already included some responding clones, suggesting cross-reactive memory joined. Second-wave clones with a day 37 peak had unconfirmed SARS-CoV-2 specificity.

CDR3 length equals 13 residues. Deletions cut 5 bases from V and 0 bases from J, with 5 bases between. The germline V gene has CDR1 LNHNV and CDR2 YYDKDF (reference sequence). Each CDR3 protein gets one entry after TCRdb re-called the 5' RACE reads with MiXCR. Altogether some 340,000 distinct CDR3 sequences are present, 10% to 15% being singletons, with the ten largest covering around a fifth. This clonotype was seen only a few times. What it binds is not known. The clonotype comes from a man aged 18-30 years who had mild COVID-19 (a few samples of this study predate the infection). Cell type and time point are not known. The rearrangement joins TRBV15 to TRBJ1-3; D gene uncertain. The sample taken for sequencing was PBMCs or a T cell subset sorted from them (not recorded which). The CDR3 here is CATSWSSGNTIYF. The DNA for the CDR3 is TGTGCCACCAGCTGGAGCTCTGGAAACACCATATATTTT.